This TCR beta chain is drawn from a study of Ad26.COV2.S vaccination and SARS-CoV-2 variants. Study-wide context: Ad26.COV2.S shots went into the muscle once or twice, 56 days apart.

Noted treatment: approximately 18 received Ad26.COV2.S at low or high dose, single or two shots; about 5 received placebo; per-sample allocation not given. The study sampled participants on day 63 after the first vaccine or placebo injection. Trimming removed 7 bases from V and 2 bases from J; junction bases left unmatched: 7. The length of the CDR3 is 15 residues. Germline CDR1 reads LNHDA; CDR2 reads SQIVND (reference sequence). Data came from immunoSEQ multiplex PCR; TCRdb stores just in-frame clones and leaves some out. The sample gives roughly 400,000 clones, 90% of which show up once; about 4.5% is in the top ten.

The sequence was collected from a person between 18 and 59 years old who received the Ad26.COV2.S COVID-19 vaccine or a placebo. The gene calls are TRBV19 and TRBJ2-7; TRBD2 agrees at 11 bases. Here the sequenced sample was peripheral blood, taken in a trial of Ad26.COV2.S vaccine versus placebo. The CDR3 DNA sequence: TGTGCCAGTACCGTCACACTAGCGGGAGCCTACGAGCAGTACTTC. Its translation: CASTVTLAGAYEQYF.